A selection of T cell receptor beta chains follows, all from one sample in a study of vaccination and CD4 T cells after COVID-19. Their antigens are not known. MiXCR was run by TCRdb on the PCR reads, yielding one entry per CDR3 protein. The sample has approximately 9,600 distinct CDR3 sequences, roughly 25% seen once. The specimen was CD4+ T cells from blood, cultured in vitro, collected before SARS-CoV-2 vaccination. The receptors stem from a human donor who received a COVID-19 vaccine. The CDR3 runs from the conserved cysteine through the conserved F or W. A D gene is named only where the DNA matches it firmly. Rows may omit the clone size; those that give it use once, few, many or a size class.

NA,TRBJ2-3,few,TRBV6-1,TGTGCCAGCACTGCAGATTCTGCCCTGGGGGAGGATACGCAGTATTTT,CASTADSALGEDTQYF
NA,TRBJ1-3,NA,TRBV6-1,TGTGCCAGCAGCCGTACTTCGACCGGGCCATCGATCAGGGACACCATATATTTT,CASSRTSTGPSIRDTIYF
NA,TRBJ2-5,NA,TRBV19,TGTGCCAGTAGTATTGGGGGGCGCAGAGAGACCCAGTACTTC,CASSIGGRRETQYF
TRBD1,TRBJ1-1,few,TRBV6-1,TGTGCCAGCGGTCCCGGGACAGGGATGAACACTGAAGCTTTCTTT,CASGPGTGMNTEAFF
NA,TRBJ1-2,NA,TRBV6-1,TGTGCCAGCAGTCTCGGGAAATCTTCATATGGCTACACCTTC,CASSLGKSSYGYTF
NA,TRBJ1-1,few,TRBV15,TGTGCCACCAGCAGGAGGGGGTCTGGGACTGAAGCTTTCTTT,CATSRRGSGTEAFF
NA,TRBJ1-5,NA,TRBV7-2,TGTGCCAGCAGCCCATGGGGCTCCCCCCAGCATTTT,CASSPWGSPQHF
TRBD2,TRBJ2-7,NA,TRBV20-1,TGCAGTGCTCAGGGACTAGCGGGGGGATCCTACGAGCAGTACTTC,CSAQGLAGGSYEQYF
NA,TRBJ2-3,NA,TRBV4-1,TGCGCCAGCAGCCAAGACTGGAAGAATACGCAGTATTTT,CASSQDWKNTQYF
NA,TRBJ1-5,few,TRBV24-1,TGTGCCACCAGTGATGCTATGGGAAGGCAGCCCCAGCATTTT,CATSDAMGRQPQHF
TRBD1,TRBJ2-7,NA,TRBV18,TGTGCCAGCTCACCGGGACAGGGGGTTCACGAGCAGTACTTC,CASSPGQGVHEQYF
TRBD2,TRBJ2-5,NA,TRBV7-2,TGTGCCAGCAGCTCAGCGGGGGGGAGGGAGACCCAGTACTTC,CASSSAGGRETQYF
NA,TRBJ1-2,few,TRBV6-1,TGTGCCAGCAGTAGGGGCTATGGCTACACCTTC,CASSRGYGYTF
NA,TRBJ1-2,NA,TRBV11-3,TGTGCCAGCAGCTTGGGGGTAGGAGGCTATGGCTACACCTTC,CASSLGVGGYGYTF
NA,TRBJ1-2,NA,TRBV29-1,TGCAGCGTTTCGAAAGGACGGGTAGCTAACTATGGCTACACCTTC,CSVSKGRVANYGYTF
NA,TRBJ1-6,NA,TRBV4-1,TGCGCCAGCAGCCCCGGGGCCTATAATTCACCCCTCCACTTT,CASSPGAYNSPLHF
NA,TRBJ2-1,few,TRBV27,TGTGCCAGCAGTTTATCTACTAGCATAGCTGAGCAGTTCTTC,CASSLSTSIAEQFF
NA,TRBJ1-6,few,TRBV30,TGTGCCTGGGTCGCGGGTTATAATTCACCCCTCCACTTT,CAWVAGYNSPLHF
NA,TRBJ2-5,few,TRBV2,TGTGCCAGCAGTGAATATCTAGCCTTGTCAGAGACCCAGTACTTC,CASSEYLALSETQYF
TRBD1,TRBJ2-7,few,TRBV6-1,TGTGCCAGCCTGGGACAGGGAGGGGCCTACGAGCAGTACTTC,CASLGQGGAYEQYF
NA,TRBJ2-1,NA,TRBV20-1,TGCAGTGCTAGACGAAGGAATGAGCAGTTCTTC,CSARRRNEQFF
NA,TRBJ2-1,few,TRBV19,TGTGCCAGTAGTATGGGGTACTCCTACAATGAGCAGTTCTTC,CASSMGYSYNEQFF
TRBD1,TRBJ2-3,few,TRBV24-1,TGTGCCACCAGTGCCCGCCGGACAGGGGGCTTGACAGATACGCAGTATTTT,CATSARRTGGLTDTQYF
NA,TRBJ2-6,few,TRBV2,TGTGCCAGCAGTGAAGGGGCTCTAGCTCGGTCAGGGGCCAACGTCCTGACTTTC,CASSEGALARSGANVLTF
NA,TRBJ1-1,NA,TRBV6-5,TGTGCCAGCAGTTACGTTCGGGACTCTGAAGCTTTCTTT,CASSYVRDSEAFF
TRBD2,TRBJ2-1,NA,TRBV24-1,TGTGCCACCAGTGACGGACTAGCGGGGCAGTTCTTC,CATSDGLAGQFF
NA,TRBJ2-6,NA,TRBV19,TGTGCCAGTAGTATTATGACAGCTGGGGCCAACGTCCTGACTTTC,CASSIMTAGANVLTF
NA,TRBJ2-3,NA,TRBV2,TGTGCCAGCAGTGAATCGACCGCGGCAGATACGCAGTATTTT,CASSESTAADTQYF
NA,TRBJ2-7,NA,TRBV29-1,TGCAGCGTAGGGGAATCCTACGAGCAGTACTTC,CSVGESYEQYF
NA,TRBJ2-3,NA,TRBV11-3,TGTGCCAGCAGCTTATCGAGAGGGGGGACTAGCACAGATACGCAGTATTTT,CASSLSRGGTSTDTQYF
NA,TRBJ2-2,NA,TRBV6-1,TGTGCCAGCAGGAGGGCTCGGACCGGGGAGCTGTTTTTT,CASRRARTGELFF
NA,TRBJ1-4,NA,TRBV7-9,TGTGCCAGCAGCTTAGAAGCATCTTCTAATGAAAAACTGTTTTTT,CASSLEASSNEKLFF
NA,TRBJ2-5,NA,TRBV20-1,TGCAGTGCCCCATTGATAGGGGTGTCGAGGGAGACCCAGTACTTC,CSAPLIGVSRETQYF
NA,TRBJ1-1,NA,TRBV12-3/TRBV12-4,TGTGCCAGCAGTTTCCAGGGCAAGGACACTGAAGCTTTCTTT,CASSFQGKDTEAFF
TRBD1,TRBJ2-1,few,TRBV7-9,TGTGCCAGCAGCTCGGGGACAGGTAATGAGCAGTTCTTC,CASSSGTGNEQFF
NA,TRBJ1-6,NA,TRBV19,TGTGCCAGTAGTATAGACAGGGACGGTTCACCCCTCCACTTT,CASSIDRDGSPLHF
NA,TRBJ2-7,few,TRBV5-4,TGTGCCAGCAGCTTGGACGGGTTCGAGCAGTACTTC,CASSLDGFEQYF
NA,TRBJ2-7,few,TRBV20-1,TGCAGTGCTAGAGATCCCTTGCCGGGGGCCTACGAGCAGTACTTC,CSARDPLPGAYEQYF
TRBD1,TRBJ2-1,NA,TRBV5-4,TGTGCCAGCAGCCCCCGGGACAGGGGAGTATATGAGCAGTTCTTC,CASSPRDRGVYEQFF
NA,TRBJ1-4,once,TRBV28,TGTGCCAGCAGTTTGGACAGCCTAGATGAAAAACTGTTTTTT,CASSLDSLDEKLFF
TRBD2,TRBJ2-5,NA,TRBV20-1,TGCAGTGCTAGAAACAGCGGGGGGGCTAGTGGAGAGACCCAGTACTTC,CSARNSGGASGETQYF
NA,TRBJ1-2,few,TRBV7-2,TGTGCCAGCAGCCCACGGCTAGCGGGTGGTGGCTACACCTTC,CASSPRLAGGGYTF
NA,TRBJ2-4,NA,TRBV21-1,TGTGCCAGCAGCAAACGGTGGCAGGAGAGGGCCAAAAACATTCAGTACTTC,CASSKRWQERAKNIQYF
TRBD1,TRBJ1-2,NA,TRBV6-1,TGTGCCAGCAGACAGGGGAACTATGGCTACACCTTC,CASRQGNYGYTF
TRBD2,TRBJ2-1,NA,TRBV7-8,TGTGCCAGCAGCCATCGACTAGCGTTGCATGAGCAGTTCTTC,CASSHRLALHEQFF
TRBD2,TRBJ2-1,NA,TRBV12-3/TRBV12-4,TGTGCCAGCAGTTTAAGGCTAGCGGGGCCGAGCTCCTACAATGAGCAGTTCTTC,CASSLRLAGPSSYNEQFF
NA,TRBJ1-1,once,TRBV12-3/TRBV12-4,TGTGCCAGCAGTTTATCGGTCACAAGGGCTGAAGCTTTCTTT,CASSLSVTRAEAFF
NA,TRBJ2-2,NA,TRBV24-1,TGTGCCACCAGTGATTTGCTCGGAAAAACCGGGGAGCTGTTTTTT,CATSDLLGKTGELFF
TRBD2,TRBJ2-3,few,TRBV18,TGTGCCAGCTCACCAGTCCTAGCGGGGGGCAAGAGCACAGATACGCAGTATTTT,CASSPVLAGGKSTDTQYF